Listed here are 14 T cell receptor beta chains from one sample, sequenced in a study of Ad26.COV2.S vaccination and SARS-CoV-2 variants. Treatment: around 19 received Ad26.COV2.S at low or high dose, single or two shots; about 5 received placebo; per-sample allocation not given. Sampling was done on day 63 after the first vaccine or placebo injection. Only in-frame clones appear in the TCRdb table, and some are missing; sequencing was by immunoSEQ multiplex PCR. The table includes about 680,000 clones, approximately 88% detected once. The sample in question was peripheral blood, obtained in a trial of Ad26.COV2.S vaccine versus placebo. The receptors come from a person between 18 and 65 years old who received the Ad26.COV2.S COVID-19 vaccine or a placebo.

The chain couples TRBV6-5 to TRBJ2-5, with 7 positions matching TRBD2. V shed 6 bases, J shed 5 bases, and the junction held 6 bases outside the gene matches. Germline assignment: CDR1 MNHEY and CDR2 SVGAGI. This CDR3 region has 13 residues. The CDR3 DNA follows: TGTGCCAGCAGCGGGACTATAGGGGAGACCCAGTACTTC. Translated, it gives CASSGTIGETQYF.

The chain employs TRBV10-1 and TRBJ2-7; 10 bases line up with TRBD2. J gave up 6 bases and V 0 bases, and 5 bases lay outside the gene matches. The CDR3 has 15 residues. The germline V gene encodes CDR1 WNHNN and CDR2 SYGVQD (reference sequence). The CDR3 DNA reads as TGCGCCAGCAGTGAGTCGGTAGCGGGAGGACTCGAGCAGTACTTC. Translating gives CASSESVAGGLEQYF.

The chain is built from TRBV5-4 and TRBJ1-1, with 7 positions matching TRBD1. The CDR3 has 15 residues. With 4 bases clipped from V and 3 bases from J, the junction kept 9 bases outside the gene matches. CDR1 is SGHNT, CDR2 YYREEE, per germline (reference sequence). This chain's CDR3 is CASSGRQGLYTEAFF. CDR3 coding DNA: TGTGCCAGCAGCGGCAGACAGGGTCTGTACACTGAAGCTTTCTTT.

V gene TRBV6-5 combines with J gene TRBJ1-2, with D perhaps TRBD1 (5 bases). Germline CDR1 and CDR2: MNHEY and SVGAGI. V lost 2 bases to trimming and J lost 3 bases, with 10 bases between them. This CDR3 contains 14 residues. The CDR3 DNA reads TGTGCCAGCAGTTACCTCCGGGGGGACTATGGCTACACCTTC. This translates into CASSYLRGDYGYTF.

V gene TRBV6-2 or TRBV6-3 combines with J gene TRBJ2-7, with 7 bases fitting TRBD1. V was clipped by 2 bases and J by 3 bases; unmatched bases: 7. The CDR3 loop spans 15 amino acids. Germline CDR1 reads MNHEY; CDR2 reads SVGEGT. CDR3 sequence reads: CASSYETGIIYEQYF. The CDR3 bases are TGTGCCAGCAGTTACGAGACAGGGATCATCTACGAGCAGTACTTC.

The rearrangement links TRBV5-1 to TRBJ1-1; TRBD1 might be the D (5 bases). Germline lookup yields CDR1 SGHRS and CDR2 YFSETQ. The CDR3 spans 14 residues. V lost 0 bases and J 2 bases, leaving 8 bases between the germline ends. CDR3 in amino acids: CASSLVGPNTEAFF. DNA for the CDR3: TGCGCCAGCAGCTTGGTGGGGCCTAACACTGAAGCTTTCTTT.

The chain is built from TRBV15 and TRBJ1-4, with a tentative D call TRBD1 (5 bases). V was pared by 0 bases and J by 7 bases, with 12 bases between. There are 15 residues in the CDR3. Germline assignment: CDR1 LNHNV and CDR2 YYDKDF (reference sequence). CDR3 sequence reads: CATSRDGRELEKLFF. The CDR3 nucleotides read TGTGCCACCAGCAGAGATGGCAGGGAACTTGAAAAACTGTTTTTT.

The DNA of the CDR3 is TGCGCCAGCAGCCAAGATGCGTCACACGAGACCCAGTACTTC. Residues: CASSQDASHETQYF. The chain uses TRBV4-3 and TRBJ2-5; D unclear. The CDR3 runs to 14 residues. Deletions cut 0 bases from V and 5 bases from J, with 10 bases between. Germline V lookup: CDR1 LGHNA, CDR2 YSLEER.

J is TRBJ1-6 and V is TRBV27; maybe TRBD1 (5 bases). The CDR3 contains 16 residues. V lost 1 base and J lost 9, with 16 bases in between. The germline gives CDR1 MNHEY, CDR2 SMNVEV (reference sequence). In DNA, the CDR3 is TGTGCCAGCAGTTTATTTGCAGGGTCTAGGGTTTCACCCCTCCACTTT. It yields the protein CASSLFAGSRVSPLHF.

The chain links TRBV27 to TRBJ2-6; TRBD1 matches 10 bases. The length of the CDR3 is 16 residues. From germline, CDR1 is MNHEY and CDR2 SMNVEV (reference sequence). Losses at the gene ends were 5 bases for V and 1 base for J; bases not matched to a gene: 2. CDR3 DNA: TGTGCCAGCAGTAGGACAGGGGGGTCTGGGGCCAACGTCCTGACTTTC. Residues: CASSRTGGSGANVLTF.

The rearrangement joins TRBV6-2 or TRBV6-3 to TRBJ1-5; D may be TRBD1 (6 bases). CDR3 length: 18 amino acids. V was trimmed by 2 bases and J by 6 bases, leaving 23 bases between them. The germline V gene encodes CDR1 MNHEY and CDR2 SVGEGT. The CDR3 bases are TGTGCCAGCAGTTACCTACTCGTCGGCAGGGGATTCGGTCAGCCCCAGCATTTT. Amino acids: CASSYLLVGRGFGQPQHF.

Comment on this clone: A much bigger clone sits one base away, suggesting this may be a read error. The chain combines TRBV6-4 with TRBJ2-3; the D is unclear. Germline CDR1 is MRHNA and CDR2 is SNTAGT. The CDR3 contains 13 residues. V gave up 2 bases and J gave up 1 base, with 4 bases separating them. In nucleotides, the CDR3 is TGTGCCAGCAGTGACGGGGGCACAGATACGCAGTATTTT. Encoded protein: CASSDGGTDTQYF.

The chain recombines TRBV12-3 or TRBV12-4 with TRBJ1-2; D gene unclear. This CDR3 is built from 12 residues. V was pared by 3 bases and J by 6 bases, with 8 bases between. The DNA of the CDR3 is TGTGCCAGCAGTTTTACCGGAAATGGCTACACCTTC. This gives the protein CASSFTGNGYTF.

The chain joins TRBV27 to TRBJ2-1, with 11 bases matching TRBD1. Trimming at V came to 3 bases and at J to 7 bases, leaving 5 bases not matched to a gene. Per the germline V gene, CDR1 is MNHEY and CDR2 is SMNVEV (reference sequence). The CDR3 is 15 amino acids. The CDR3 loop is CASSFVGQGGNEQFF. CDR3 sequence (DNA): TGTGCCAGCAGTTTTGTGGGACAGGGGGGGAATGAGCAGTTCTTC.